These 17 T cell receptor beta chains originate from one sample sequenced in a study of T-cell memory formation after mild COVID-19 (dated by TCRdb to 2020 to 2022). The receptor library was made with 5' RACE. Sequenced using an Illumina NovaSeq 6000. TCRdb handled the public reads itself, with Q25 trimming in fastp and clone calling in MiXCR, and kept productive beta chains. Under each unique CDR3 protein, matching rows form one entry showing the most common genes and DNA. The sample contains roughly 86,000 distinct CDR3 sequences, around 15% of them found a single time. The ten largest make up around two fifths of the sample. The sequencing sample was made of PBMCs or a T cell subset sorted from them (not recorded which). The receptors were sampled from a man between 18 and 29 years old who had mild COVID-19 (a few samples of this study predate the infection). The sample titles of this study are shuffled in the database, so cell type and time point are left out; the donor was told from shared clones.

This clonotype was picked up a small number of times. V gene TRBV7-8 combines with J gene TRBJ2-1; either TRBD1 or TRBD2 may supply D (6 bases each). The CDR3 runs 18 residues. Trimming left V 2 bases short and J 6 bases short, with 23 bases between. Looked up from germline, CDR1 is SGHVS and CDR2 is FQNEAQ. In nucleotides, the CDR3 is TGTGCCAGCAGCTTACCCCAGGACGGGGGCCGATCGGTCAATGAGCAGTTCTTC. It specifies CASSLPQDGGRSVNEQFF.

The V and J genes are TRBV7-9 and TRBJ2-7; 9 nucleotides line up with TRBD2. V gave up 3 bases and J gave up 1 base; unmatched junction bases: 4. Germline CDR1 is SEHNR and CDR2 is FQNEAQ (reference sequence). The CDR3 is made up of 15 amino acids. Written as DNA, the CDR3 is TGTGCCAGCAGCTTGGATAGCGGGAGATCCTACGAGCAGTACTTC. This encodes CASSLDSGRSYEQYF.

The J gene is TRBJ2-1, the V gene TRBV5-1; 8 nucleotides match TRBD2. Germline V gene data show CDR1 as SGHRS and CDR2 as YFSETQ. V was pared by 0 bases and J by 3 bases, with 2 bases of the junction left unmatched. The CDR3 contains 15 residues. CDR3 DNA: TGCGCCAGCAGCTTGGAACTAGCGGACTACAATGAGCAGTTCTTC. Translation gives CASSLELADYNEQFF.

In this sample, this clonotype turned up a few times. The CDR3 sequence is CSARDTVSPYNEQFF. The CDR3 nucleotides read TGCAGTGCTAGAGATACGGTCAGCCCCTACAATGAGCAGTTCTTC. The chain combines TRBV20-1 with TRBJ2-1; D ambiguous. This CDR3 comprises 15 residues. The germline V gene encodes CDR1 DFQATT and CDR2 SNEGSKA (reference sequence). Deletions cut 0 bases from V and 2 bases from J, with 11 bases between.

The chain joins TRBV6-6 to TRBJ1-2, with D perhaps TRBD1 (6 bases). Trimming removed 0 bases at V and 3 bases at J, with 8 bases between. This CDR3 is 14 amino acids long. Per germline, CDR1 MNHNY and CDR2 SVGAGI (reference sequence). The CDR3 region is CASSYSGGDYGYTF. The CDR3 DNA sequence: TGTGCCAGCAGTTACTCAGGGGGGGACTATGGCTACACCTTC.

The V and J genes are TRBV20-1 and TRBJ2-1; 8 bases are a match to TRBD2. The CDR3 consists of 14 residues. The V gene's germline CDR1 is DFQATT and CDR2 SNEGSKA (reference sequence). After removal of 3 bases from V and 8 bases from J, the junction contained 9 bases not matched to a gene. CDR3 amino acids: CSASFGGGRYEQFF. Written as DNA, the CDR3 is TGCAGTGCTAGTTTCGGGGGGGGCAGGTATGAGCAGTTCTTC.

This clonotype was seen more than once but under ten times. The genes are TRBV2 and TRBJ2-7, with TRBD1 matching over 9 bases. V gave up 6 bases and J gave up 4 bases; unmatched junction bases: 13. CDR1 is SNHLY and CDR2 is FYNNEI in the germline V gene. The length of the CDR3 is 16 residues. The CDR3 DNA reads TGTGCCAGCAGAGCTCCTCCGGGACAGGGAATATACGAGCAGTACTTC. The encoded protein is CASRAPPGQGIYEQYF.

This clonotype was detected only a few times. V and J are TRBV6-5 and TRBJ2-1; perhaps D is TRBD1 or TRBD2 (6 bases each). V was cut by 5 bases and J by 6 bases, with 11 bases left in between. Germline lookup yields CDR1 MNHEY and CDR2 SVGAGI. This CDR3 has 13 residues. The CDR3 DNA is TGTGCCAGCAGTCAGAGGGGGGTCAATGAGCAGTTCTTC. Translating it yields CASSQRGVNEQFF.

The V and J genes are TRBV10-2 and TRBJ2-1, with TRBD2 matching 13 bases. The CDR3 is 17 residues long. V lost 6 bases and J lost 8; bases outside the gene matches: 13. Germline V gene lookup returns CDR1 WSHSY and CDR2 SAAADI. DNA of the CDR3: TGCGCCAGCAGCGCCGGGACTAGCGGGGACTACGGGGATGAGCAGTTCTTC. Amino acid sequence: CASSAGTSGDYGDEQFF.

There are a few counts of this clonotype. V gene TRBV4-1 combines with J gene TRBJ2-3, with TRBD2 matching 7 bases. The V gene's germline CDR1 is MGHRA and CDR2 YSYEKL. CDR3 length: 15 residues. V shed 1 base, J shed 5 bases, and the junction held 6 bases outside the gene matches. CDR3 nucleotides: TGCGCCAGCAGCCAAGTAATGGGAGGGGTAGATACGCAGTATTTT. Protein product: CASSQVMGGVDTQYF.

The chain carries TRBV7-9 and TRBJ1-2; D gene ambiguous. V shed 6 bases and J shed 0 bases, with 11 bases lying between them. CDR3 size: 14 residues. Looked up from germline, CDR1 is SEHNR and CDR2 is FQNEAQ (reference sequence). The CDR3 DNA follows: TGTGCCAGCAGTTCCACTACGTCTAACTATGGCTACACCTTC. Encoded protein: CASSSTTSNYGYTF. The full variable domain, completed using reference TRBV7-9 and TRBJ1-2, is DTGVSQNPRHKITKRGQNVTFRCDPISEHNRLYWYRQTLGQGPEFLTYFQNEAQLEKSRLLSDRFSAERPKGSFSTLEIQRTEQGDSAMYLCASSSTTSNYGYTFGSGTRLTVV.

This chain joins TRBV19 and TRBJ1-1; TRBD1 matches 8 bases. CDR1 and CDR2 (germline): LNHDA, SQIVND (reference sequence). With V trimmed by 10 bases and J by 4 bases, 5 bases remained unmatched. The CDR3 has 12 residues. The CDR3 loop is CATGTGTTEAFF. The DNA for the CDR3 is TGTGCCACCGGGACAGGTACCACTGAAGCTTTCTTT.

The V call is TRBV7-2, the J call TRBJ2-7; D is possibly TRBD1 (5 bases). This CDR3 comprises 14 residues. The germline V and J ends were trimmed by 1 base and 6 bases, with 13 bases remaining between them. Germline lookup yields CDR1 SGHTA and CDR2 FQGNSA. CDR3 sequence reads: CASSLGGGHIEQYV. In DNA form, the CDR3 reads TGTGCCAGCAGCTTAGGGGGCGGACACATCGAGCAGTACGTC.

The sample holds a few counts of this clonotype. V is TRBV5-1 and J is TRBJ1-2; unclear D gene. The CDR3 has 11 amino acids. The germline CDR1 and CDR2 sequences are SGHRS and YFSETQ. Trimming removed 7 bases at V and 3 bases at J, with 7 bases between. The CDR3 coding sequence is TGCGCCAGCGGCGAGGACTATGGCTACACCTTC. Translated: CASGEDYGYTF.

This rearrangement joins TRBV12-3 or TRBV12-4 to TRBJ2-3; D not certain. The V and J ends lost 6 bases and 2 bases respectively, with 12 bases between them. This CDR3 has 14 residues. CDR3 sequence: CASSRLGPTDTQYF. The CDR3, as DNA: TGTGCCAGCAGCCGTCTGGGCCCCACAGATACGCAGTATTTT.

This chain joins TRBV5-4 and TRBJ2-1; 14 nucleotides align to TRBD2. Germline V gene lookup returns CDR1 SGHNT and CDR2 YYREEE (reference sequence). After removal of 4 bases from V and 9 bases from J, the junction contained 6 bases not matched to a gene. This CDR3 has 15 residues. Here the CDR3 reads CASSLTSGGEVEQFF. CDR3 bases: TGTGCCAGCAGCCTGACTAGCGGGGGGGAGGTTGAGCAGTTCTTC. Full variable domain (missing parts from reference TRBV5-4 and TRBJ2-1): ETGVTQSPTHLIKTRGQQVTLRCSSQSGHNTVSWYQQALGQGPQFIFQYYREEENGRGNFPPRFSGLQFPNYSSELNVNALELDDSALYLCASSLTSGGEVEQFFGPGTRLTVL.

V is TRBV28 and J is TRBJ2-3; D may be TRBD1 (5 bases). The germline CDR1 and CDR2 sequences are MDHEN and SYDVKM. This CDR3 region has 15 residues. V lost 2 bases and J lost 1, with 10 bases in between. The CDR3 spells CASSLGARRTDTQYF. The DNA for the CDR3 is TGTGCCAGCAGTTTAGGGGCCAGGCGCACAGATACGCAGTATTTT.